This T cell receptor (beta chain) was obtained from a study of T cell repertoires in cytomegalovirus infection. Broader study findings: HLA-C-restricted CMV-specific TCR beta clonotypes prevailed in the ex vivo response. Cumulative public TCR beta family frequency identified carriers of CMV plus the relevant HLA.

The CDR3 sequence is 15 residues long. J gave up 1 base and V 4 bases, and 2 bases lay outside the gene matches. A note on this clonotype: What it binds is not known.

Via MiXCR, TCRdb re-called the reads, giving one row per CDR3 protein. The sample lists some 200,000 distinct CDR3 sequences; about 39% were seen once. This material consisted of CD8+ T cells from cultured PBMCs, taken from culture after CMV antigen stimulation. This clonotype was obtained from a human donor in good health (CMV status not recorded). Some clones in this sample may be carry-over from other donors' samples. The chain combines TRBV12-3 or TRBV12-4 with TRBJ2-7; 12 bases agree with TRBD2. The CDR3 DNA reads as TGTGCCAGCAGTTATGGACTAGCGGGATCCTACGAGCAGTACTTC. Translation: CASSYGLAGSYEQYF.